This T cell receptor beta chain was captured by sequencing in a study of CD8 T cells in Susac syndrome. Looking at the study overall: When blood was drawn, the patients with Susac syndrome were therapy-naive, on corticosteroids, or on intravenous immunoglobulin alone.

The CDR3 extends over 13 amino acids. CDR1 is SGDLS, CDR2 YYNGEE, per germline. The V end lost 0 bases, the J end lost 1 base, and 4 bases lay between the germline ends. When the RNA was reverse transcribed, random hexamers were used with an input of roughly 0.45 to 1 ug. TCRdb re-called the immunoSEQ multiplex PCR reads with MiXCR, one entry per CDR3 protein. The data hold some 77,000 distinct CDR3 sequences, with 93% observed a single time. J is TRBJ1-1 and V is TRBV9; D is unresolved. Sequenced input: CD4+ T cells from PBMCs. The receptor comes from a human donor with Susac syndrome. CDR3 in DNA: TGTGCCAGCAGCGTAGCACAGAACACTGAAGCTTTCTTT. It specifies CASSVAQNTEAFF.